These T cell receptor beta chains were read from a single sample in a study of blood T cell repertoires in COVID-19. TCRdb's table, derived via immunoSEQ multiplex PCR, lists solely in-frame clones and lacks some. The data show hundreds of thousands of clones, roughly nine tenths seen once. The source material was PBMCs or T cells enriched from blood (not recorded which). These receptors all stem from a young woman with acute COVID-19. Each CDR3 is given with its conserved first and last residue. The D gene is left open where the match is weak. Clone size is not always given. Where it is, it says once, few, many or a class for expanded clones.

d_gene,v_gene,j_gene,abundance,CDR3nt,CDR3aa
TRBD2,TRBV19,TRBJ2-5,NA,TGTGCCAGTAGTGCCACTAGCGGGGGGTTGGAGACCCAGTACTTC,CASSATSGGLETQYF
NA,TRBV19,TRBJ1-2,few,TGTGCCAGTAGTATGGCCGAAAGGGGCCGAGGCTACACCTTC,CASSMAERGRGYTF
NA,TRBV18,TRBJ1-3,NA,TGTGCCAGCTCACCACCGGGGAGGATTCCCGGAAACACCATATATTTT,CASSPPGRIPGNTIYF
TRBD2,TRBV9,TRBJ2-5,NA,TGTGCCAGCAGCCCAACGACGCCACAAAAATCAGCGGGGGGGAAGCGGGAGACCCAGTACTTC,CASSPTTPQKSAGGKRETQYF
NA,TRBV28,TRBJ2-7,NA,TGTGCCAGCAGTCCCCCAGGATTCGCCGAGCAGTACTTC,CASSPPGFAEQYF
NA,TRBV28,TRBJ2-7,NA,TGTGCCAGCAGTTTACAAGGTCAGGGGTTTATCTCCTACGAGCAGTACTTC,CASSLQGQGFISYEQYF
TRBD2,TRBV10-1,TRBJ2-7,NA,TGCGCCAGCAGTGACCCCGGGAGGTCCTACGAGCAGTACTTC,CASSDPGRSYEQYF
NA,TRBV7-2,TRBJ1-5,NA,TGTGCCAGCAGCTGGAGGGACGATCAGCCCCAGCATTTT,CASSWRDDQPQHF
NA,TRBV29-1,TRBJ2-7,NA,TGCAGCGTTGTAGACAGGTCGAACTCCTACGAGCAGTACTTC,CSVVDRSNSYEQYF
TRBD1,TRBV19,TRBJ2-7,NA,TGTGCCAGTAGTACGGGGACAGGGGCCGAGCAGTACTTC,CASSTGTGAEQYF
TRBD1,TRBV6-1,TRBJ2-7,NA,TGTGCCAGCAGTGAAGAGAGGGTTAGGGACAGGGGAGTCTACGAGCAGTACTTC,CASSEERVRDRGVYEQYF
NA,TRBV5-8,TRBJ1-4,NA,TGTGCCAGCAGCTTTGGGATGGGGCTGGTTAATGAAAAACTGTTTTTT,CASSFGMGLVNEKLFF
NA,TRBV18,TRBJ2-7,NA,TGTGCCAGCTCACCGGGACAAGCAGCCGAGCAGTACTTC,CASSPGQAAEQYF
TRBD2,TRBV7-7,TRBJ2-2,NA,TGTGCCAGCAGCTTACGGCGTAGCGGGGGATACGGGGAGCTGTTTTTT,CASSLRRSGGYGELFF
TRBD2,TRBV5-4,TRBJ2-3,NA,TGTGCCAGCGCGACTAGCGGGAGGGCCAGAGGCACAGATACGCAGTATTTT,CASATSGRARGTDTQYF
NA,TRBV18,TRBJ1-6,NA,TGTGCCAGCTCACCAACTGGGGCAGGGGAGAATTCACCCCTCCACTTT,CASSPTGAGENSPLHF
NA,TRBV27,TRBJ1-6,NA,TGTGCCAGCAGAACAGGGTTCAATTCACCCCTCCACTTT,CASRTGFNSPLHF
NA,TRBV3-1/TRBV3-2,TRBJ2-7,NA,TGTGCCAGCAGCCAAGCGTCGGGGGTCTACGAGCAGTACTTC,CASSQASGVYEQYF
TRBD1,TRBV7-2,TRBJ1-3,NA,TGTGCCAGCAGCTTATACAGGGGATACTCTGGAAACACCATATATTTT,CASSLYRGYSGNTIYF
TRBD1,TRBV28,TRBJ1-2,NA,TGTGCCAGCAGTTTATCCTCCGGGACAGTCTATGGCTACACCTTC,CASSLSSGTVYGYTF
NA,TRBV19,TRBJ2-5,NA,TGTGCCAGTACCCCCCCAGGGGGGCAAGAGACCCAGTACTTC,CASTPPGGQETQYF
TRBD1,TRBV25-1,TRBJ1-1,once,TGTGCCAGCAGACAGACAGGGTTGAACACTGAAGCTTTCTTT,CASRQTGLNTEAFF
NA,TRBV19,TRBJ1-6,NA,TGTGCCAGTAGTTTGGCGGGACCATATAATTCACCCCTCCACTTT,CASSLAGPYNSPLHF